One sample yielded the 11 T cell receptor beta chains listed below, sequenced in a study of regulatory T cells in long-lasting Graves disease. Building of the TCR beta libraries involved iRepertoire HTBI primers and Arm-PCR of CDR3 regions. One entry per CDR3 protein, called by TCRdb with MiXCR from the multiplex PCR reads. Here the sample spans about 460,000 distinct CDR3 sequences, approximately 23% being singletons. Time point indicated: persistent/refractory GD, antithyroid drugs over 5 years with positive TRAb. Making the TCR library involved RNA that had been extracted from PBMCs. This specimen consisted of peripheral blood mononuclear cells (PBMCs), obtained when the disease was refractory, from a patient treated with antithyroid drugs. The receptors shown here come from a female donor with Graves disease.

In its sample, this clonotype was seen a few times. This chain uses TRBV20-1 with TRBJ2-7, with D perhaps matching TRBD1 or TRBD2 (5 bases each). The CDR3 loop spans 14 amino acids. Trimming removed 0 bases from V and 4 bases from J, with 13 bases in between. The germline gives CDR1 DFQATT, CDR2 SNEGSKA (reference sequence). As DNA, the CDR3 is TGCAGTGCTAGAGAACCGGGACCAAGGTACGAGCAGTACTTC. It translates to CSAREPGPRYEQYF.

This clonotype was seen ten or more times. This chain connects TRBV30 to TRBJ2-2; no reliable D call. The CDR3 covers 12 residues. Germline-derived CDR1 and CDR2 are GTSNPN and SVGIG (reference sequence). The germline V and J ends were trimmed by 4 bases and 1 base, with 4 bases remaining between them. DNA of the CDR3: TGTGCCTGGATGGGGAACACCGGGGAGCTGTTTTTT. Its translation: CAWMGNTGELFF. Variable domain in full (rest from reference TRBV30 and TRBJ2-2): SQTIHQWPATLVQPVGSPLSLECTVEGTSNPNLYWYRQAAGRGLQLLFYSVGIGQISSEVPQNLSASRPQDRQFILSSKKLLLSDSGFYLCAWMGNTGELFFGEGSRLTVL.

The V gene is TRBV28, the J gene TRBJ2-1; D unclear. The CDR3 runs 17 residues. Germline CDR1 is MDHEN and CDR2 is SYDVKM. The V and J ends lost 3 bases and 6 bases respectively, with 21 bases between them. CDR3 coding DNA: TGTGCCAGCAGTTTCCCCTTCTGGCAACGAAGGGTCAATGAGCAGTTCTTC. Encoded protein: CASSFPFWQRRVNEQFF.

The sample holds many counts of this clonotype. The V and J genes are TRBV7-2 and TRBJ2-7; D gene uncertain. This CDR3 comprises 12 residues. CDR1 is SGHTA and CDR2 is FQGNSA in the germline V gene. V was cut by 6 bases and J by 1 base, with 7 bases left in between. The CDR3 loop reads CASSEGSYEQYF. CDR3 nucleotides: TGTGCCAGCAGTGAAGGGTCCTACGAGCAGTACTTC.

The chain joins TRBV7-2 to TRBJ2-1; D gene ambiguous. The CDR3 is 16 residues long. V was pared by 4 bases and J by 0 bases, with 13 bases between. The V gene's germline CDR1 is SGHTA and CDR2 FQGNSA. The CDR3 is CASSSIDSHSYNEQFF. CDR3 bases: TGTGCCAGCAGCTCAATCGACTCCCACTCCTACAATGAGCAGTTCTTC.

This clonotype was observed many times. V gene TRBV2 combines with J gene TRBJ2-2; tentative D call: TRBD1 (6 bases). Trimming removed 6 bases from V and 1 base from J, with 9 bases in between. Germline CDR1 SNHLY, CDR2 FYNNEI. The CDR3 extends over 14 amino acids. The CDR3 bases are TGTGCCAGCAGGATCAGGGGGAACACCGGGGAGCTGTTTTTT. Protein product: CASRIRGNTGELFF.

This rearrangement joins TRBV5-5 to TRBJ1-5, with D unclear. This CDR3 comprises 15 residues. CDR1 SGHKS and CDR2 YYEKEE come from the germline V gene (reference sequence). V was cut by 0 bases and J by 3 bases, with 10 bases left in between. In nucleotides, the CDR3 is TGTGCCAGCAGCTTGGTCTCCCCGATCAATCAGCCCCAGCATTTT. This encodes CASSLVSPINQPQHF.

The chain links TRBV7-9 to TRBJ1-2; D unclear. V lost 3 bases and J 4 bases, leaving 12 bases between the germline ends. CDR1 SEHNR and CDR2 FQNEAQ come from the germline V gene (reference sequence). The CDR3 sequence is 14 residues long. Here the CDR3 reads CASSLIRLSYGYTF. CDR3 nucleotides: TGTGCCAGCAGCTTGATTCGGTTAAGCTATGGCTACACCTTC.

The V gene is TRBV30, the J gene TRBJ1-1; 7 bases align to TRBD1. Germline assignment: CDR1 GTSNPN and CDR2 SVGIG (reference sequence). Trimming cost V 7 bases and J 8 bases; bases outside gene matches: 7. The CDR3 has 11 residues. The CDR3 region is CASDRVGEAFF. CDR3 in DNA: TGTGCCTCCGACAGGGTTGGGGAAGCTTTCTTT.

This sequence joins TRBV12-3 or TRBV12-4 and TRBJ2-1; D might be TRBD1 (6 bases). The CDR3 spans 12 residues. The V end was cut by 6 bases, the J end by 9 bases, with 12 bases between. CDR3 sequence reads: CASSLTGFEQFF. For the CDR3, the DNA is TGTGCCAGCAGCTTAACAGGGTTTGAGCAGTTCTTC.

The CDR3 is CSVGTDRSGANVLTF. In DNA form, the CDR3 reads TGCAGCGTTGGGACAGACCGCTCTGGGGCCAACGTCCTGACTTTC. The rearrangement uses TRBV29-1 and TRBJ2-6; D perhaps matches TRBD1 (6 bases). This CDR3 region has 15 residues. The V end was cut by 4 bases, the J end by 0 bases, with 10 bases between. CDR1 is SQVTM and CDR2 is ANQGSEA in the germline V gene.